A selection of T cell receptor beta chains follows, all from one sample in a study of T cells in Graves' hyperthyroidism and ophthalmopathy. TCRdb re-called the multiplex PCR reads through MiXCR, storing one row per CDR3 protein. The sample gives about 610,000 distinct CDR3 sequences, 46% of which show up once; around 7.7% is in the top ten. The sequenced sample was peripheral blood or thyroid tissue (not recorded which). The receptors stem from a woman aged 18-29 years with Graves' hyperthyroidism. Both conserved end residues are part of each CDR3. A D gene is named only where the DNA matches it firmly. Rows give clone size only sometimes, using once, few, many, or a class for an expanded clone.

j_call d_call v_call clone_size cdr3_nt cdr3_aa
TRBJ1-6 TRBD1 TRBV5-8 many TGTGCCAGCAGCCCCGGGACAGGGATAAATTCACCCCTCCACTTT CASSPGTGINSPLHF
TRBJ2-7 NA TRBV10-3 NA TGTGCCATCAGTGCCCGGGGGTTGAGCTACGAGCAGTACTTC CAISARGLSYEQYF
TRBJ1-1 NA TRBV19 many TGTGCCAGTAGTATTAAGAACACTGAAGCTTTCTTT CASSIKNTEAFF
TRBJ2-2 TRBD2 TRBV7-3 NA TGTGCCAGCACCGTTAGCGGGAGCACCGGGGAGCTGTTTTTT CASTVSGSTGELFF
TRBJ1-1 TRBD1 TRBV19 NA TGTGCCAGTAGTCCTGACAGGGCCTTAGAAGCTTTCTTT CASSPDRALEAFF
TRBJ1-2 NA TRBV19 many TGTGCCAGTAGTATAGACGACGCCAAAAGCGGCTATGGCTACACCTTC CASSIDDAKSGYGYTF
TRBJ2-5 NA TRBV6-1 NA TGTGCCAGCAAACGGATCGGAGAGACCCAGTACTTC CASKRIGETQYF
TRBJ2-5 TRBD2 TRBV5-8 NA TGTGCCAGCAGCACCGGGACTAGCGGAGGTGGGGACCAAGAGACCCAGTACTTC CASSTGTSGGGDQETQYF
TRBJ2-7 NA TRBV29-1 NA TGCAGCGTAGTATCCGGGGGCGCCCAGTACTTC CSVVSGGAQYF
TRBJ2-2 NA TRBV7-3 few TGTGCCAGCAGCTTGGCTAGCGGGGGACAGGGTGAGCAGTTTTTT CASSLASGGQGEQFF
TRBJ2-5 NA TRBV4-1 many TGCGCCAGCAGCCAAGATCCAGCAGGGGACATGGAGACCCAGTACTTC CASSQDPAGDMETQYF
TRBJ1-5 TRBD1 TRBV2 NA TGTGCCAGCAGTTACGGACAGGGGAATCAGCCCCAGCATTTT CASSYGQGNQPQHF
TRBJ2-1 NA TRBV11-1 NA TGTGCCAGCAGCTGGGACCCGGAGCAGTTCTTC CASSWDPEQFF
TRBJ2-5 TRBD2 TRBV3-1 NA TGTGCCAGCAGCCAAGATCCGGGACTAGCGGGCCGGTACCAAGAGACCCAGTACTTC CASSQDPGLAGRYQETQYF
TRBJ2-2 TRBD2 TRBV29-1 NA TGCAGCGTTGGGCTAGCGGGAGAAGGGTACACCGGGGAGCTGTTTTTT CSVGLAGEGYTGELFF
TRBJ2-7 TRBD2 TRBV7-8 NA TGTGCCAGCAGCCCACGGACTAGCGGGAGGCGTTTC CASSPRTSGRRF
TRBJ1-4 TRBD1 TRBV7-3 NA TGTGCCAGCTCTCAAGGTTCGGGACAGTCTTTT CASSQGSGQSF
TRBJ2-1 TRBD2 TRBV7-8 NA TGTGCCAGCAGCTTAAGGGCGGGAGGGTACAATGAGCAGTTCTTC CASSLRAGGYNEQFF
TRBJ1-4 NA TRBV6-5 many TGTGCCAGCAGTCTCGACACGGCAGGGGAAAAACTGTTTTTT CASSLDTAGEKLFF
TRBJ2-1 NA TRBV19 NA TGTGCCAGTAGGACAGGCAATGAGCAGTTCTTC CASRTGNEQFF
TRBJ2-1 NA TRBV25-1 few TGTGCCAGCAGTGCGCTTTTCGATCGCGAGCAGTTCTTC CASSALFDREQFF
TRBJ1-5 NA TRBV19 many TGTGCCAGTAGTATCTCGGGGGTGATTAGCAATCAGCCCCAGCATTTT CASSISGVISNQPQHF
TRBJ2-2 NA TRBV10-3 NA TGTGCCATCGGTGAGGTAATAGGGGAGCTGTTTTTT CAIGEVIGELFF
TRBJ1-5 TRBD1 TRBV7-2 NA TGTGCCAGCAGCCGGGTCTCGGGACAGGGGACGAATCAGCCCCAGCATTTT CASSRVSGQGTNQPQHF
TRBJ2-3 TRBD1 TRBV19 NA TGTGCCAGTAGTATCTTCGAGGGACAGGGCACAGATACGCAGTATTTT CASSIFEGQGTDTQYF
TRBJ2-7 NA TRBV6-5 many TGTGCCAGCAGTTACGGGGTAATGACCTACGAGCAGTACTTC CASSYGVMTYEQYF
TRBJ1-5 NA TRBV29-1 NA TGCAGCGTTAGGTCGGGACGGTTCAATCAGCCCCAGCATTTT CSVRSGRFNQPQHF
TRBJ1-6 NA TRBV10-2 NA TGCGCCAGCAGTCGTGGGGGCGGGCAGCCCCTCCACTTT CASSRGGGQPLHF
TRBJ2-7 NA TRBV7-9 many TGTGCCAGCAGCCTACTGGGATCCTACGAGCAGTACTTC CASSLLGSYEQYF
TRBJ2-5 NA TRBV12-3/TRBV12-4 many TGTGCCAGCAGTTTAGTGGGGGGCGGAAAAGAGACCCAGTACTTC CASSLVGGGKETQYF
TRBJ1-1 NA TRBV19 many TGTGCCAGTAACCTGGGACGGTTGAACACTGAAGCTTTCTTT CASNLGRLNTEAFF
TRBJ2-7 TRBD2 TRBV27 few TGTGCCAGCAGTTTCCGTAGACTAGCGGGAGAGGAAGAGCAGTACTTC CASSFRRLAGEEEQYF
TRBJ1-4 TRBD1 TRBV20-1 few TGCAGTGCTGGGGATCCTGACAGGGGGGCCGTTTTTGAAAAACTGTTTTTT CSAGDPDRGAVFEKLFF
TRBJ2-5 NA TRBV7-8 NA TGTGCCGGGGGCAATGGGGTCCAACTAGGTTCCCAGTACTTC CAGGNGVQLGSQYF